The rows below give T cell receptor beta chains drawn from one sample of a study of Graves' ophthalmopathy and Graves' hyperthyroidism. TCRdb passed the multiplex PCR reads through MiXCR, listing each CDR3 protein once. The data hold about 50,000 distinct CDR3 sequences, with approximately 52% observed a single time. Sample: peripheral blood. The receptors were sampled from an adult woman with Graves' ophthalmopathy. The CDR3 runs from the conserved cysteine through the conserved F or W. The D gene is left open where the match is weak. The size field is filled for only some rows; it gives once, few, many or a size class.

TRBJ2-1,TRBV5-8,many,-,CASSFGLNNEQFF,TGTGCCAGCAGCTTCGGACTGAACAATGAGCAGTTCTTC
TRBJ2-7,TRBV11-1,-,TRBD1,CASSVWTGLKPAAYEQYF,TGTGCCAGCAGCGTTTGGACAGGCCTTAAACCCGCGGCCTACGAGCAGTACTTC
TRBJ1-1,TRBV6-6,many,TRBD1,CASRYDRDTEAFF,TGTGCCAGCAGGTACGACAGGGACACTGAAGCTTTCTTT
TRBJ2-1,TRBV25-1,-,-,CASSLDGYRDNEQFF,TGTGCCAGCAGCCTGGACGGGTACAGGGACAATGAGCAGTTCTTC
TRBJ2-5,TRBV14,-,-,CAGSHGLQETQYF,TGTGCCGGCAGCCATGGTCTTCAAGAGACCCAGTACTTC
TRBJ2-7,TRBV6-2/TRBV6-3,many,TRBD1,CASSYSPRTGGEQYF,TGTGCCAGCAGTTACTCGCCCCGGACAGGGGGCGAGCAGTACTTC
TRBJ2-3,TRBV19,-,-,CASRYRDEGTDTQYF,TGTGCTAGTAGGTATCGAGATGAGGGCACAGATACGCAGTATTTT
TRBJ1-5,TRBV10-1,-,-,CASPGTYSNQPQHF,TGCGCCAGCCCCGGGACATATAGCAATCAGCCCCAGCATTTT
TRBJ2-7,TRBV20-1,-,-,CSARGCGQYF,TGCAGTGCTAGAGGCTGCGGGCAGTACTTC
TRBJ2-1,TRBV4-2,many,TRBD2,CASSLQAGIAGEVEQFF,TGTGCCAGCAGCCTACAAGCCGGGATAGCGGGAGAGGTTGAGCAGTTCTTC
TRBJ2-5,TRBV28,many,TRBD1,CASSGSGTGRPRAQYF,TGTGCCAGCAGTGGATCCGGGACAGGGCGCCCGAGGGCCCAGTACTTC
TRBJ2-1,TRBV29-1,medium-sized,TRBD2,CSVDPGTITPIF,TGCAGCGTTGACCCCGGGACTATTACCCCCATCTTC
TRBJ1-5,TRBV12-3/TRBV12-4,many,TRBD1,CASSLGQGGFFSNQPQHF,TGTGCCAGCAGTTTAGGGCAGGGGGGCTTCTTTAGCAATCAGCCCCAGCATTTT
TRBJ2-5,TRBV7-2,-,-,CASSSRTGTETQYF,TGTGCCAGCAGCTCTCGGACCGGGACAGAGACCCAGTACTTC
TRBJ2-7,TRBV7-8,many,-,CASSQAAVAYEQYF,TGCGCCAGCAGCCAAGCCGCAGTGGCCTACGAGCAGTACTTC
TRBJ1-5,TRBV4-1,-,-,CASSSTGRGNQPQHF,TGCGCCAGCAGCTCCACTGGCAGGGGTAACCAGCCCCAGCATTTT
TRBJ2-7,TRBV7-2,many,TRBD1,CASSPAGTGRYEQYF,TGTGCCAGCAGCCCCGCCGGGACAGGGAGGTACGAGCAGTACTTC
TRBJ2-1,TRBV12-3/TRBV12-4,-,-,CASRLVGGTYNEQFF,TGTGCCAGCAGGTTAGTAGGAGGGACCTACAATGAGCAGTTCTTC
TRBJ2-1,TRBV7-3,-,-,CASSLSGFYNEQFF,TGTGCCAGCAGCTTAAGCGGGTTTTACAATGAGCAGTTCTTC
TRBJ1-2,TRBV5-5,-,-,CASSLAGGYTF,TGTGCCAGCAGCTTGGCGGGTGGCTACACCTTC
TRBJ2-3,TRBV7-6,many,-,CASSPRGERATDTQYF,TGTGCCAGCAGCCCCAGGGGGGAGAGGGCCACAGATACGCAGTATTTT
TRBJ2-3,TRBV7-3,-,TRBD2,CASSRGLAVGGEQYF,TGTGCCAGCAGCCGGGGACTAGCGGTGGGTGGTGAGCAGTATTTT
TRBJ2-5,TRBV4-1,-,-,CATQDSDPQETQYF,TGCGCCACCCAAGACAGCGATCCTCAAGAGACCCAGTACTTC
TRBJ1-6,TRBV2,medium-sized,-,CASSLDGRQGSPLHF,TGTGCCAGCAGTCTCGACGGGCGGCAGGGTTCACCCCTCCACTTT
TRBJ2-7,TRBV5-1,-,-,CAGRGLPGGGEQYF,TGCGCCGGACGGGGTCTTCCAGGAGGGGGCGAGCAGTACTTC
TRBJ2-1,TRBV4-1,many,TRBD2,CASSRGLAGANEQFF,TGCGCCAGCAGCAGGGGACTAGCGGGAGCCAATGAGCAGTTCTTC
TRBJ1-1,TRBV5-1,many,-,CASQLGLGDAREAFF,TGCGCCTCGCAGCTGGGGCTTGGGGACGCCCGTGAAGCTTTCTTT
TRBJ2-7,TRBV7-2,many,-,CASSSRQVHEQYF,TGTGCCAGCAGCTCGAGACAGGTCCACGAGCAGTACTTC
TRBJ2-2,TRBV5-1,-,-,CASLPPDRHKWLHLRFGELFF,-
TRBJ2-3,TRBV7-9,once,-,CASSFGGKYTQYF,TGTGCCAGCAGCTTCGGAGGGAAATATACGCAGTATTTT
TRBJ1-1,TRBV30,many,-,CAWMWADTEAFF,TGTGCCTGGATGTGGGCGGATACTGAAGCTTTCTTT